This T cell receptor (beta chain) came from a study of shared clonotypes between healthy human individuals (dated by TCRdb to 2020 to 2021). Context from the whole study: Three men and a couple of women, aged 18 to 49 years, made up the cohort. For each donor, CD4 naive and CD4 memory were each run on three plates, CD8 naive on two plates, and CD8 memory on one plate. To estimate repertoire size and how much clonotype sharing occurs between individuals, the study deeply sequenced the blood TCR repertoires of roughly 5 healthy adults. To increase sequencing depth and limit assay-specific biases, TCR repertoire library preparation and sequencing were carried out by different laboratories using diverse techniques. Between about 0.8 and 8.9 billion PBMCs per donor were obtained by leukapheresis. What the authors observed across the whole study: Sampling was limited to blood, and TCR repertoires in tissue likely differ from TCR repertoires in blood. Larger estimated clonotype richness was generally found for naive subsets than for memory subsets. Pairwise subsampling led to the expectation that sequencing depth would affect the degree of clonotype sharing among donors. Clonotypes shared by all four sorted-subset donors showed higher generation probabilities than non-shared clonotypes. Because the study included a small number of donors, the genetic and exposure-history diversity represented was limited. Roughly 5.2% of naive CD4, 3% to 4% of naive CD8, roughly 2.4% of memory CD4, and about 0.4% of memory CD8 clonotypes were shared across several donors. Even with the large sequencing depth, rarefaction of the sorted-subset datasets indicated that sequencing was incomplete.

This clone has a handful of counts. Its cognate antigen has yet to be identified. Base qualities are not at hand, and no much larger clone is one base apart. The donors were healthy, HIV-negative adults with no recently reported acute infections or vaccinations. All donors were Caucasian adults living in Nashville, Tennessee, USA. CD8 memory samples combined magnetically selected CD45RO+ cells with CCR7-negative CD45RA+ effector memory (TemRA) cells. Blood was obtained by leukapheresis, after which PBMCs were separated by Ficoll-Histopaque density gradient centrifugation and cryopreserved in liquid nitrogen vapor phase. Analytical flow cytometry was used to check the purity and quantity of each magnetically sorted T cell population. Each sorted fraction had its genomic DNA isolated and then quantified by UV absorbance on a Nanodrop 2000c. V sheds 3 bases and J sheds 7 bases, leaving 16 bases between their ends. The CDR3 goes from the cysteine to the phenylalanine over 14 residues. Only CDR3 DNA remains: 42 bases, in frame from the first base. From the germline V gene, CDR1 is SGHRS and CDR2 is YFSETQ.

TCR CDR3 regions were amplified from genomic DNA by multiplex PCR using the deep immunoSEQ assay. Extracted genomic DNA from each cell subset was spread evenly across all wells of several immunoSEQ 96-well plates, with each plate serving as a replicate. Each replicate PCR for sorted subsets received around 200 ng genomic DNA, equal to tens of thousands of T cell genomes. Purified libraries were quantified with a Qubit 3.0 fluorometer, sized on a Bioanalyzer 2100, and re-quantified with the KAPA Library Quantification kit. A separate single-read 150-cycle Illumina NextSeq 550 flow cell was used to sequence each immunoSEQ 96-well plate. As for the authors' bioinformatics: Because the immunoSEQ output held only junctional sequences and lacked quality scores, the filtering could not match the filtering applied to full-length reads. Sequences were annotated with PyIR, a Python wrapper for IgBLAST v1.9, using IMGT germline references to assign V/J genes and CDR3. Reads were filtered out if the reads had weak V/J assignments (E-value above 1e-6), no CDR3, stop codons, out-of-frame junctions, or ambiguous translated residues. A V3J clonotype was defined by an identical inferred V gene, J gene, and CDR3 amino acid sequence. Percentage overlap between repertoires was computed as shared unique clonotypes divided by the size of the smaller repertoire. Richness of each repertoire was evaluated using RTK rarefaction, the Chao1 estimator, and Recon v2.1 estimates of unobserved clonotypes. For all TCRbeta clonotypes obtained by the gDNA method from a handful of donors, generation probabilities were computed with OLGA. Drawn from immuneACCESS, this table holds only the in-frame rearrangements with V and J called that TCRdb kept. Clones are partly lost; checked studies trace under half to an unresolved V gene and leave the rest unexplained. V, J and clone size are taken as reported in that table, and D and trimming were inferred from the DNA itself. Here the sample has approximately 350,000 clones; roughly 96% occur a single time. Approximately 0.32% of the sample rests with the top ten.

This clonotype was obtained from a man aged 25 to 40 in good health. This chain is built from TRBV5-1 and TRBJ1-2, and TRBD1 may be the D gene, going by 6 matching bases. What was sequenced was memory CD8+ T cells sorted from blood. This specimen's cell subset or site label, interpreted: CD45RO+ cells pooled with CCR7-negative TemRA cells. The nucleotide sequence is given as TGCGCCAGCAGCTCAAGCCCGACAGGAGTTGGCTACACCTTC. The resulting protein is CASSSSPTGVGYTF. The entire variable domain, with the stretches around the CDR3 drawn from the reference TRBV5-1 and TRBJ1-2 proteins, is KAGVTQTPRYLIKTRGQQVTLSCSPISGHRSVSWYQQTPGQGLQFLFEYFSETQRNKGNFPGRFSGRQFSNSRSEMNVSTLELGDSALYLCASSSSPTGVGYTFGSGTRLTVV.